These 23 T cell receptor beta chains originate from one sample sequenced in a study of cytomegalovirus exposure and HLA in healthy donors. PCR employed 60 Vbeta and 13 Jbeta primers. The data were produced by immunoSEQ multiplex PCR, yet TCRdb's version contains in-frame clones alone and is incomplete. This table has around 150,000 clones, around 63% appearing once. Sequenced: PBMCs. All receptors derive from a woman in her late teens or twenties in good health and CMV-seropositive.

As DNA, the CDR3 is TGCGCCAGCAGCCTAGGACAGGGGGCTGAAGCTTTCTTT. This translates into CASSLGQGAEAFF. The chain has TRBV5-1 and TRBJ1-1, with 10 bases that match TRBD1. The CDR3 loop spans 13 amino acids. The germline V gene encodes CDR1 SGHRS and CDR2 YFSETQ. V lost 4 bases and J lost 6; bases outside the gene matches: 3.

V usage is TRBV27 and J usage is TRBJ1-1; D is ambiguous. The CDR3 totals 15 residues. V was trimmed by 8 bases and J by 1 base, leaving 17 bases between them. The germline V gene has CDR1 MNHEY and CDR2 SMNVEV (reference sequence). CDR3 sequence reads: CASRWVSGGNTEAFF. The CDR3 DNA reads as TGTGCCAGCCGATGGGTGTCAGGAGGGAACACTGAAGCTTTCTTT.

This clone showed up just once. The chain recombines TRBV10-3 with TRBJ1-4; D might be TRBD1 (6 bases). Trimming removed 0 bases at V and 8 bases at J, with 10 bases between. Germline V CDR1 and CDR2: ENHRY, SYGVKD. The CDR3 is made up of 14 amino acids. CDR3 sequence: CAISESGTSEKLFF. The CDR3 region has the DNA TGTGCCATCAGTGAGTCGGGGACATCCGAAAAACTGTTTTTT.

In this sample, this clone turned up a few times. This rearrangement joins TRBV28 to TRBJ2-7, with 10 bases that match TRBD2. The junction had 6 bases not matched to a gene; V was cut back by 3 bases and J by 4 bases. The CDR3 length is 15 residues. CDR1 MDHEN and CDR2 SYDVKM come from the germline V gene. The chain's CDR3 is CASSFLAGVGYEQYF. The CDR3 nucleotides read TGTGCCAGCAGTTTTCTAGCGGGAGTTGGGTACGAGCAGTACTTC.

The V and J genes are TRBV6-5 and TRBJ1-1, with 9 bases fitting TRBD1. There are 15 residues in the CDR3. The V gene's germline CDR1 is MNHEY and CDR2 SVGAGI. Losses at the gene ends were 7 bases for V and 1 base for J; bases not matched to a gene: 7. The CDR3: CASTDRGKGNTEAFF. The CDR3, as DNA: TGTGCCAGCACTGACAGGGGGAAAGGGAACACTGAAGCTTTCTTT.

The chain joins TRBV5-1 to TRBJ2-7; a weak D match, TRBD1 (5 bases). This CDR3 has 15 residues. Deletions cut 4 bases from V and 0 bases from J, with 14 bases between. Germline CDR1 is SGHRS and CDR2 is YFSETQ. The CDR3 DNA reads TGCGCCAGCAGCCCGTTTGGGGCGGACTCCTACGAGCAGTACTTC. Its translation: CASSPFGADSYEQYF.

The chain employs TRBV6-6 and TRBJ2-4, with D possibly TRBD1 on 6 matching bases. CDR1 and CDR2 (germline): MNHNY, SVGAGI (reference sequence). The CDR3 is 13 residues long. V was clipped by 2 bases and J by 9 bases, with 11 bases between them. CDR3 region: CASSYPKGVIQYF. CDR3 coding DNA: TGTGCCAGCAGTTACCCTAAGGGGGTCATTCAGTACTTC.

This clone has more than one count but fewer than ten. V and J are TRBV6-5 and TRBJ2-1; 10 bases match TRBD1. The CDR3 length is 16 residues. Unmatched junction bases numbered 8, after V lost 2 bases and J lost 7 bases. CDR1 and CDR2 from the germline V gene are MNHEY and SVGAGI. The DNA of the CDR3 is TGTGCCAGCAGTTACCCCGGGACAGGGGCGGAAAATGAGCAGTTCTTC. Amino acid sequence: CASSYPGTGAENEQFF.

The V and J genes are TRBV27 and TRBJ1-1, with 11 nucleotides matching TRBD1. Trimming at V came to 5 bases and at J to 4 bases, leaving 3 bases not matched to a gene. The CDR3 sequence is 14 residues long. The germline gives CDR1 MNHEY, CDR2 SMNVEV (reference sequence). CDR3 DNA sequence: TGTGCCAGCAGTCACGGGACAGGGGGCACTGAAGCTTTCTTT. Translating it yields CASSHGTGGTEAFF.

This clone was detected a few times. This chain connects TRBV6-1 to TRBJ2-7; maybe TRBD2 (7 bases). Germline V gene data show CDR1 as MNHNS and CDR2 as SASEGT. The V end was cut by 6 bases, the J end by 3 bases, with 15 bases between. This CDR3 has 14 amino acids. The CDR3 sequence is CASRGAPSGYEQYF. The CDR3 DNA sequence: TGTGCCAGCAGGGGGGCGCCTAGCGGCTACGAGCAGTACTTC.

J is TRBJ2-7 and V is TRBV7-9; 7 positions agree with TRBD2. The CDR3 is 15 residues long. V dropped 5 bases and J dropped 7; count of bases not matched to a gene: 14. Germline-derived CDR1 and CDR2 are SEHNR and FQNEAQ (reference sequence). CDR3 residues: CASSPPTRGLREQYF. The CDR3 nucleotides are TGTGCCAGCAGCCCTCCTACAAGGGGACTACGAGAGCAGTACTTC.

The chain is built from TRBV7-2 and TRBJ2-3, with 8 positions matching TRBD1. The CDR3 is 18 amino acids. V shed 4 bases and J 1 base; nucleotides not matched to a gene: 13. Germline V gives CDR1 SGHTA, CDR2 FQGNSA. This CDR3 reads CASSSPTTGGRGTDTQYF. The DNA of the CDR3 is TGTGCCAGCAGCTCACCGACCACAGGGGGAAGGGGCACAGATACGCAGTATTTT.

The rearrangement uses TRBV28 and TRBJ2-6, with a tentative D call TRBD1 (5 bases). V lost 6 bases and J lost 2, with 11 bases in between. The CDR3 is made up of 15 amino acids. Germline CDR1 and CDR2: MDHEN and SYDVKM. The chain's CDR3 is CASRPEGAGANVLTF. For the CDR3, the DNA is TGTGCCAGCAGGCCAGAAGGGGCTGGGGCCAACGTCCTGACTTTC. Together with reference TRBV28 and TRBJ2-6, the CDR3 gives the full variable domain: DVKVTQSSRYLVKRTGEKVFLECVQDMDHENMFWYRQDPGLGLRLIYFSYDVKMKEKGDIPEGYSVSREKKERFSLILESASTNQTSMYLCASRPEGAGANVLTFGAGSRLTVL.

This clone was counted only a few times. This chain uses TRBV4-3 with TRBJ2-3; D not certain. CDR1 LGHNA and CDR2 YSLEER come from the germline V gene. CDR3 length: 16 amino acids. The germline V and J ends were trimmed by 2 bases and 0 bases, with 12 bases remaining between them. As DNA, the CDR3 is TGCGCCAGCAGCCAAACGTCTGAAACTAGCACAGATACGCAGTATTTT. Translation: CASSQTSETSTDTQYF.

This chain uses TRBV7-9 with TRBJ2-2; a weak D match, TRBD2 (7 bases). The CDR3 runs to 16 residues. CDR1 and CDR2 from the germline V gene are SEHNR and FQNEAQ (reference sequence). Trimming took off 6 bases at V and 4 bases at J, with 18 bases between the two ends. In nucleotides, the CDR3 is TGTGCCAGCAGTCGGCCGGGGGGCGCTTTCACCGGGGAGCTGTTTTTT. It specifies CASSRPGGAFTGELFF.

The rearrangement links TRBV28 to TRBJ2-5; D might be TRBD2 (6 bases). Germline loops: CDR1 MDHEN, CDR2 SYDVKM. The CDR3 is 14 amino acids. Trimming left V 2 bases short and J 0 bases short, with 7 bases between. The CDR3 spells CASSLAGNQETQYF. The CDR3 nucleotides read TGTGCCAGCAGTTTAGCGGGGAACCAAGAGACCCAGTACTTC.

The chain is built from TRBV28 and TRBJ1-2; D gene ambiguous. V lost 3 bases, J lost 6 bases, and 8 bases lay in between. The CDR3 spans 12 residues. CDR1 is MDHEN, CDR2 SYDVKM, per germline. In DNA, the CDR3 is TGTGCCAGCAGTTTCGGAGGGAATGGCTACACCTTC. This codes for CASSFGGNGYTF.

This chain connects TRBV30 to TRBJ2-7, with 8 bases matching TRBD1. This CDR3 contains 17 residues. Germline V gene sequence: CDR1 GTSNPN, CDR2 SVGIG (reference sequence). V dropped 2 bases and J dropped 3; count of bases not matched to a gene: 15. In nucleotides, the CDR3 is TGTGCCTGGAGTCGGGCAGGGGGCTCACTGGTTCACTACGAGCAGTACTTC. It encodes CAWSRAGGSLVHYEQYF.

CDR3 loop: CASSAGLAGETQYF. CDR3 coding DNA: TGTGCCAGCAGCGCGGGACTAGCGGGAGAGACCCAGTACTTC. The chain is built from TRBV9 and TRBJ2-5, with 12 bases aligning to TRBD2. Germline loops: CDR1 SGDLS, CDR2 YYNGEE. There are 14 residues in the CDR3. The V segment lost 3 bases and the J segment 4 bases; nucleotides outside the gene matches: 1.

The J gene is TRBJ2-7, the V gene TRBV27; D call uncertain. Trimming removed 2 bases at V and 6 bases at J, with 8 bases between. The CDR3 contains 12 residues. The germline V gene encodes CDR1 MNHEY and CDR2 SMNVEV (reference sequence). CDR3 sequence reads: CASSLINGEQYF. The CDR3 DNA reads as TGTGCCAGCAGTTTAATAAACGGCGAGCAGTACTTC.

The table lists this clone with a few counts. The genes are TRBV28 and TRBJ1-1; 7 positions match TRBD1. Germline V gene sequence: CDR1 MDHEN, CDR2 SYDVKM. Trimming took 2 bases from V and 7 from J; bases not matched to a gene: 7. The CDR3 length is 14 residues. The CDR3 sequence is CASSLREGAIEAFF. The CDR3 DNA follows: TGTGCCAGCAGTTTAAGAGAGGGGGCGATTGAAGCTTTCTTT.

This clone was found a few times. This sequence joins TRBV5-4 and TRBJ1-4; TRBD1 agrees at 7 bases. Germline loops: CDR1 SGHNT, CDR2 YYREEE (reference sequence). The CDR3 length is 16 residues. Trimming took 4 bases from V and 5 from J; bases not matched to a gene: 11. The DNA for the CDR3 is TGTGCCAGCAGCCACCTAGGTGGGACAGCAAATGAAAAACTGTTTTTT. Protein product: CASSHLGGTANEKLFF.

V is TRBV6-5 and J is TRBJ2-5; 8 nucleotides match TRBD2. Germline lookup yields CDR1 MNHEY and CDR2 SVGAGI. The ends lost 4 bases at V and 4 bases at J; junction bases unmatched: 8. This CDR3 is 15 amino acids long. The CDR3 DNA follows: TGTGCCAGCAGTTCCGGGGGGGTCAATGGAGAGACCCAGTACTTC. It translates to CASSSGGVNGETQYF.